The 5 T cell receptor beta chains below come from one sample, sequenced in a study of blood T cell repertoires in COVID-19. Sequencing was performed with immunoSEQ multiplex PCR; in TCRdb, only in-frame clones are kept and a portion is missing. The sample has 250,000 to 300,000 clones, around 85% seen once. The sample consisted of peripheral blood. The origin of the receptors is a middle-aged man with active or convalescent COVID-19.

This chain uses TRBV27 with TRBJ2-7, with 10 bases identical to TRBD1. The J segment lost 3 bases and the V segment lost 2 bases, leaving 16 bases of the junction unmatched. Germline CDR1 MNHEY, CDR2 SMNVEV (reference sequence). The CDR3 covers 19 residues. The CDR3 DNA reads as TGTGCCAGCAGTTTACCGGACAGGGGGGAACAGATTTATTACTACGAGCAGTACTTC. This codes for CASSLPDRGEQIYYYEQYF.

This chain uses TRBV5-1 with TRBJ2-5; the match to TRBD2 covers 12 bases. In germline, CDR1 is SGHRS, CDR2 YFSETQ. The CDR3 sequence is 17 residues long. Unmatched junction bases numbered 10, after V lost 2 bases and J lost 5 bases. CDR3 nucleotides: TGCGCCAGCAGCTTAATGGGACTAGCGGGTCATGGGGAGACCCAGTACTTC. Translated, it gives CASSLMGLAGHGETQYF.

This rearrangement joins TRBV12-3 or TRBV12-4 to TRBJ2-7; 7 bases fit TRBD2. CDR3 length: 12 amino acids. V shed 5 bases and J 5 bases; nucleotides not matched to a gene: 3. Written as DNA, the CDR3 is TGTGCCAGCAGTGGGGGACTAAACGAGCAGTACTTC. This codes for CASSGGLNEQYF.

The gene calls are TRBV27 and TRBJ2-7; D may be TRBD2 (6 bases). Germline V gene lookup returns CDR1 MNHEY and CDR2 SMNVEV (reference sequence). The CDR3 contains 13 residues. V was clipped by 0 bases and J by 6 bases, with 9 bases between them. DNA of the CDR3: TGTGCCAGCAGTTTATCGTCCGGGGGCGAGCAGTACTTC. As protein: CASSLSSGGEQYF.

The chain employs TRBV5-4 and TRBJ2-1, with D possibly being TRBD2 (6 bases). Germline V gives CDR1 SGHNT, CDR2 YYREEE (reference sequence). CDR3 length equals 13 residues. The V end lost 5 bases, the J end lost 4 bases, and 10 bases lay between the germline ends. The CDR3 bases are TGTGCCAGCAGGATAGCGGCTTACAATGAGCAGTTCTTC. As protein: CASRIAAYNEQFF.